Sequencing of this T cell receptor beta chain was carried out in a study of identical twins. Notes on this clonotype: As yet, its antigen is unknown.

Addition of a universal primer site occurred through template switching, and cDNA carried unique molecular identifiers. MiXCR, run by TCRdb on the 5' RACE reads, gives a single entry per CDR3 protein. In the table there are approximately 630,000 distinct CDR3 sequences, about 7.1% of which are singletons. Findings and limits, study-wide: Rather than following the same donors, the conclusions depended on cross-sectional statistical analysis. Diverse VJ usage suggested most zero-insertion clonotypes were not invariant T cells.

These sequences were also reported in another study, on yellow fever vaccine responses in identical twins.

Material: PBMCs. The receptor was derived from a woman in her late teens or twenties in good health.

The CDR3 DNA follows: TGTGCCACCAGCAGAGGCAATACGGCGCACACTGAAGCTTTCTTT. Amino acids: CATSRGNTAHTEAFF. The chain uses TRBV15 and TRBJ1-1; D gene uncertain. CDR1 and CDR2 from the germline V gene are LNHNV and YYDKDF (reference sequence). This CDR3 spans 15 amino acids. Trimming removed 1 base at V and 3 bases at J, with 12 bases between. Variable domain in full (rest from reference TRBV15 and TRBJ1-1): DAMVIQNPRYQVTQFGKPVTLSCSQTLNHNVMYWYQQKSSQAPKLLFHYYDKDFNNEADTPDNFQSRRPNTSFCFLDIRSPGLGDTAMYLCATSRGNTAHTEAFFGQGTRLTVV.